These T cell receptor beta chains were read from a single sample in a study of shared clonotypes between healthy human individuals. Method: immunoSEQ multiplex PCR; TCRdb's copy keeps in-frame clones and lacks some. The sample gives 600,000 to 750,000 clones, over 55% of which show up once; more than 1.5% is in the top ten. Sequencing was performed on memory CD4+ T cells sorted from blood. These receptors all stem from a woman in her thirties in good health. Each CDR3 is given with its conserved first and last residue. Fields, in order: V gene, J gene, D gene, clone size, CDR3 DNA, CDR3 protein. The D gene is left open where the match is weak. Clone size is shown for a subset of rows, as once, few, many or a class of expanded clone.

v_call: TRBV10-1; j_call: TRBJ2-3; d_call: TRBD1; clone_size: .; cdr3_nt: TGCGCGACTTCTTCGGGACAGGGGCACACAGATACGCAGTATTTT; cdr3_aa: CATSSGQGHTDTQYF
v_call: TRBV18; j_call: TRBJ1-2; d_call: .; clone_size: .; cdr3_nt: TGTGCCAGCTCCCCAGACGGGAACTATGGCTACACCTTC; cdr3_aa: CASSPDGNYGYTF
v_call: TRBV29-1; j_call: TRBJ2-5; d_call: .; clone_size: .; cdr3_nt: TGCAGCGTCTCTAGTGGGGGGGAGACCCAGTACTTC; cdr3_aa: CSVSSGGETQYF
v_call: TRBV6-6; j_call: TRBJ1-4; d_call: .; clone_size: .; cdr3_nt: TGTGCCAGCAGTTACTCGACGATAGGGGATGAAAAACTGTTTTTT; cdr3_aa: CASSYSTIGDEKLFF
v_call: TRBV28; j_call: TRBJ2-5; d_call: TRBD2; clone_size: .; cdr3_nt: TGTGCCAGCAGTTTACGGTATTCGGGATGGACTAGCGGGCAGGAGACCCAGTACTTC; cdr3_aa: CASSLRYSGWTSGQETQYF
v_call: TRBV6-6; j_call: TRBJ1-1; d_call: .; clone_size: .; cdr3_nt: TGTGCCAGCAGCCCGTGGCCGGTGAACGCTGAAGCTTTCTTT; cdr3_aa: CASSPWPVNAEAFF
v_call: TRBV10-3; j_call: TRBJ1-2; d_call: .; clone_size: .; cdr3_nt: TGTGCCATCAGTGAGCCCTCGAGTGGCTACACCTTC; cdr3_aa: CAISEPSSGYTF
v_call: TRBV5-4; j_call: TRBJ1-1; d_call: .; clone_size: .; cdr3_nt: TGTGCCAGCAGCTTTGGGAACACTGAAGCTTTCTTT; cdr3_aa: CASSFGNTEAFF
v_call: TRBV28; j_call: TRBJ2-4; d_call: TRBD2; clone_size: many; cdr3_nt: TGTGCCAGCACGGGGGGAGGAAACATTCAGTACTTC; cdr3_aa: CASTGGGNIQYF
v_call: TRBV29-1; j_call: TRBJ2-3; d_call: .; clone_size: .; cdr3_nt: TGCAGCGTTGCGGGACTGGCGGCAACAGATACGCAGTATTTT; cdr3_aa: CSVAGLAATDTQYF
v_call: TRBV28; j_call: TRBJ1-1; d_call: .; clone_size: .; cdr3_nt: TGTGCCAGCACCACCGGAGGGTCTGAAGCTTTCTTT; cdr3_aa: CASTTGGSEAFF
v_call: TRBV7-2; j_call: TRBJ2-7; d_call: .; clone_size: .; cdr3_nt: TGTGCCAGCAGCCGTCAGGCGGGTCAGGGATACTCCTACGAGCAGTACTTC; cdr3_aa: CASSRQAGQGYSYEQYF
v_call: TRBV28; j_call: TRBJ1-6; d_call: .; clone_size: .; cdr3_nt: TGTGCCAGCAGTTTATTTCTGGTGGAGAATTCACCCCTCCACTTT; cdr3_aa: CASSLFLVENSPLHF
v_call: TRBV5-1; j_call: TRBJ1-1; d_call: .; clone_size: few; cdr3_nt: TGCGCCAGCAGCTTAAACTTCGAGACGACTGAAGCTTTCTTT; cdr3_aa: CASSLNFETTEAFF
v_call: TRBV5-1; j_call: TRBJ1-5; d_call: .; clone_size: .; cdr3_nt: TGCGCCAGCAGCCCGCGGGGGGGCAATCAGCCCCAGCATTTT; cdr3_aa: CASSPRGGNQPQHF
v_call: TRBV5-4; j_call: TRBJ1-1; d_call: TRBD1; clone_size: .; cdr3_nt: TGTGCCAGCAGCCAAGCGGGACAGGGGGGGACTGAAGCTTTCTTT; cdr3_aa: CASSQAGQGGTEAFF
v_call: TRBV18; j_call: TRBJ1-1; d_call: .; clone_size: .; cdr3_nt: TGTGCCAGCTCACGCAAGGGTCTCGATGAAGCTTTCTTT; cdr3_aa: CASSRKGLDEAFF
v_call: TRBV5-1; j_call: TRBJ1-2; d_call: TRBD1; clone_size: .; cdr3_nt: TGCGCCAGCAGCTCTGATCCGGGACAGGGGGGCCACTATGGCTACACCTTC; cdr3_aa: CASSSDPGQGGHYGYTF
v_call: TRBV7-9; j_call: TRBJ2-7; d_call: TRBD1; clone_size: .; cdr3_nt: TGTGCCAGCAGCTTATCTGGACAGGTGAGCGAGCAGTACTTC; cdr3_aa: CASSLSGQVSEQYF
v_call: TRBV4-2; j_call: TRBJ1-2; d_call: TRBD1; clone_size: .; cdr3_nt: TGTGCCAGCAGCTTACAGGGGAGTATCTATGGCTACACCTTC; cdr3_aa: CASSLQGSIYGYTF
v_call: TRBV7-8; j_call: TRBJ2-2; d_call: TRBD1; clone_size: .; cdr3_nt: TGTGCCAGCAGCTGGGACAGGGGGCGCGGGACCGGGGAGCTGTTTTTT; cdr3_aa: CASSWDRGRGTGELFF
v_call: TRBV4-1; j_call: TRBJ2-6; d_call: .; clone_size: .; cdr3_nt: TGCGCCAGCAGCCAAGTGGGGCTATCCTCTGGGGCCAACGTCCTGACTTTC; cdr3_aa: CASSQVGLSSGANVLTF
v_call: TRBV12-5; j_call: TRBJ2-7; d_call: TRBD2; clone_size: .; cdr3_nt: TGTGCTAGTTCCCTAACCCCGACGGGAGGACTAGCGGAACTGACCTACGAGCAGTACTTC; cdr3_aa: CASSLTPTGGLAELTYEQYF
v_call: TRBV20-1; j_call: TRBJ2-7; d_call: .; clone_size: few; cdr3_nt: TGCAGTGCTAGCTTGGTGGGGGAGCAGTACTTC; cdr3_aa: CSASLVGEQYF
v_call: TRBV5-1; j_call: TRBJ2-1; d_call: .; clone_size: .; cdr3_nt: TGCGCCAGCAGCTTGGGTGGGGGAGTGGCAAATGAGCAGTTCTTC; cdr3_aa: CASSLGGGVANEQFF
v_call: TRBV7-8; j_call: TRBJ2-1; d_call: TRBD2; clone_size: .; cdr3_nt: TGTGCCAGCAGCCGCGGGACTAGCGGGAGTAATGAGCAGTTCTTC; cdr3_aa: CASSRGTSGSNEQFF
v_call: TRBV6-1; j_call: TRBJ1-1; d_call: TRBD1; clone_size: few; cdr3_nt: TGTGCCAGCAGTGCGCTCCCCGGGACAGCCCCCACTGAAGCTTTCTTT; cdr3_aa: CASSALPGTAPTEAFF
v_call: TRBV28; j_call: TRBJ2-3; d_call: TRBD2; clone_size: .; cdr3_nt: TGTGCCAGCAGTTGGAGCGGGGCCACAGATACGCAGTATTTT; cdr3_aa: CASSWSGATDTQYF
v_call: TRBV28; j_call: TRBJ2-3; d_call: .; clone_size: .; cdr3_nt: TGTGCCAGCAGTTCCCCCCCTCTTGGCACAGATACGCAGTATTTT; cdr3_aa: CASSSPPLGTDTQYF
v_call: TRBV9; j_call: TRBJ2-3; d_call: .; clone_size: .; cdr3_nt: TGTGCCAGCAGCCCCTTCCGGGCCCCTCCTAGCACAGATACGCAGTATTTT; cdr3_aa: CASSPFRAPPSTDTQYF
v_call: TRBV6-6; j_call: TRBJ1-2; d_call: TRBD1; clone_size: .; cdr3_nt: TGTGCCAGCAGGGGAGACAGGGATGGCTACACCTTC; cdr3_aa: CASRGDRDGYTF
v_call: TRBV5-4; j_call: TRBJ2-2; d_call: TRBD2; clone_size: .; cdr3_nt: TGTGCCAGCAGCTCCCTTGGGAGGGACGGCACCGGGGAGCTGTTTTTT; cdr3_aa: CASSSLGRDGTGELFF
v_call: TRBV10-3; j_call: TRBJ2-7; d_call: .; clone_size: few; cdr3_nt: TGTGCCATCAGTGACGGCGCTACCTACGAGCAGTACTTC; cdr3_aa: CAISDGATYEQYF
v_call: TRBV27; j_call: TRBJ2-3; d_call: TRBD1; clone_size: .; cdr3_nt: TGTGCCAGCAGTTTACAGGGGGCTTCCACAGATACGCAGTATTTT; cdr3_aa: CASSLQGASTDTQYF
v_call: TRBV4-1; j_call: TRBJ2-2; d_call: TRBD1; clone_size: .; cdr3_nt: TGCGCCAGCAGCCAAAGGTCCACAGGGGTGAACACCGGGGAGCTGTTTTTT; cdr3_aa: CASSQRSTGVNTGELFF
v_call: TRBV7-8; j_call: TRBJ2-7; d_call: TRBD2; clone_size: few; cdr3_nt: TGTGCCAGCAGCTTAACTGGCGGGAGTGTCTACGAGCAGTACTTC; cdr3_aa: CASSLTGGSVYEQYF
v_call: TRBV5-1; j_call: TRBJ2-3; d_call: TRBD2; clone_size: few; cdr3_nt: TGCGCCAGCAGCTTGGCCGCGGGAGTGGGTGATACGCAGTATTTT; cdr3_aa: CASSLAAGVGDTQYF
v_call: TRBV11-2; j_call: TRBJ2-3; d_call: .; clone_size: .; cdr3_nt: TGTGCCAGCAGCTTACTAGATACGCAGTATTTT; cdr3_aa: CASSLLDTQYF
v_call: TRBV10-2; j_call: TRBJ2-7; d_call: TRBD2; clone_size: .; cdr3_nt: TGCGCCAGCAGTGAAGCTAGCGGGAGGGCCGGCGAGCAGTACTTC; cdr3_aa: CASSEASGRAGEQYF
v_call: TRBV7-9; j_call: TRBJ2-6; d_call: .; clone_size: .; cdr3_nt: TGTGCCAGCAGCCCCACCCCCGGGGCCAACGTCCTGACTTTC; cdr3_aa: CASSPTPGANVLTF
v_call: TRBV10-3; j_call: TRBJ2-7; d_call: TRBD2; clone_size: .; cdr3_nt: TGTGCCATCAGTGGTCCGGTGGGGGGAGGGGACTACGAGCAGTACTTC; cdr3_aa: CAISGPVGGGDYEQYF
v_call: TRBV10-1; j_call: TRBJ2-3; d_call: .; clone_size: .; cdr3_nt: TGCGCCAGCAGTGAGTCGTGGGGGAGCACAGATACGCAGTATTTT; cdr3_aa: CASSESWGSTDTQYF